This TCR beta chain came from a study of shared clonotypes between healthy human individuals. This CDR3 spans 12 amino acids. Germline V gene lookup returns CDR1 SEHNR and CDR2 FQNEAQ (reference sequence). V was trimmed by 9 bases and J by 1 base, leaving 9 bases between them. Donation came from healthy HIV-negative adults that had no recent acute infections or vaccinations. Of note for this clone: The antigen remains unidentified.

This was a deep-level run. Sequencing was performed with immunoSEQ multiplex PCR; in TCRdb, only in-frame clones are kept and a portion is missing. In the table there are some 2 million clones, 85% to 95% of which are singletons. Study results and limitations: Sampling covered blood only; tissue repertoires likely differ. On the whole, naive subsets had larger estimated richness than memory subsets had.

The chain has TRBV7-9 and TRBJ2-5, with D possibly TRBD1 on 5 matching bases. Material: naive CD4+ T cells sorted from blood. The subset denotes: CD45RA+ positively selected. The TCR sequence derives from a man younger than 35 in good health. CDR3 sequence reads: CASTGFQETQYF. CDR3 coding DNA: TGTGCCAGTACAGGTTTCCAAGAGACCCAGTACTTC.